This T cell receptor beta chain stems from a study of blood T cell repertoires in COVID-19. As for the study in general: PBMCs, B-cell-depleted T cells, or T cells were the source of the cDNA or gDNA that made up the material.

Clones were sequenced by immunoSEQ multiplex PCR, and TCRdb holds only the in-frame ones, with some missing. The sample holds under 75,000 clones; 80% to 95% are singletons and the top ten take around 4.3%. This CDR3 region has 17 residues. Trimming removed 4 bases from V and 2 bases from J; junction bases left unmatched: 13. Germline CDR1 and CDR2: SGDLS and YYNGEE. The chain links TRBV9 to TRBJ2-7; 9 bases match TRBD1. The sample consisted of peripheral blood. The TCR sequence derives from a man aged 50-59 years with active COVID-19. CDR3 sequence reads: CASSPTPGQGQPYEQYF. In nucleotides, the CDR3 is TGTGCCAGCAGCCCCACCCCCGGACAGGGGCAGCCCTACGAGCAGTACTTC. Using reference TRBV9 and TRBJ2-7 for the parts outside the CDR3, the full variable domain is DSGVTQTPKHLITATGQRVTLRCSPRSGDLSVYWYQQSLDQGLQFLIQYYNGEERAKGNILERFSAQQFPDLHSELNLSSLELGDSALYFCASSPTPGQGQPYEQYFGPGTRLTVT.